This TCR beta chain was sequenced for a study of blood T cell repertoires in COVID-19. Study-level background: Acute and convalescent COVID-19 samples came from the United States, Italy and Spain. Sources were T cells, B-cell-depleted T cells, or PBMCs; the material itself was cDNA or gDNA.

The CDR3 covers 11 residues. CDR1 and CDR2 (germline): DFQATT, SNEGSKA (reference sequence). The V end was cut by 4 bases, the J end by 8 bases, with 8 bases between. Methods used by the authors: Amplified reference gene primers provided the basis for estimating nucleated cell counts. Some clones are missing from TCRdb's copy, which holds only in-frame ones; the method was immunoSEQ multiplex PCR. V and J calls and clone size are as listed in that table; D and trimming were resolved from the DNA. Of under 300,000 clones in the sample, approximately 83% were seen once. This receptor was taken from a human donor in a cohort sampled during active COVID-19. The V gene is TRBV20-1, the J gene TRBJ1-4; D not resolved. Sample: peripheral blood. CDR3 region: CSANYEEKLFF. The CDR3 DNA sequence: TGCAGTGCTAATTATGAGGAAAAACTGTTTTTT.